This T cell receptor beta chain was observed in a study of CD8+ T cells in alopecia areata. Across the study: Treatment of the treated patients consisted of oral tofacitinib, 5 to 10 mg twice daily. Study-level findings and limits: Lesional scalp, notably in alopecia totalis/universalis, had clonality above that of normal scalp.

With respect to this clone: What it binds is not known.

Deletions cut 7 bases from V and 3 bases from J, with 16 bases between. This CDR3 region has 13 residues. CDR1 is SQVTM and CDR2 is ANQGSEA in the germline V gene. The treatment here: oral pan-JAK inhibitor, 5-10 mg twice daily. RNA extraction and reverse transcription yielded cDNA as sequencing template. The method was immunoSEQ multiplex PCR; TCRdb's version includes in-frame clones alone and lacks a portion of them. The profile covers fewer than 150,000 clones, with 58% appearing a single time and 30% taken by the ten largest. The source of this sequence is a human donor with alopecia areata. V and J are TRBV29-1 and TRBJ2-7; tentative D call: TRBD1 (6 bases). The specimen was CD8+ T cells sorted from blood, collected at week 4, from a patient treated with tofacitinib. The CDR3 DNA reads as TGCAGCGCCGTGACAAGGACAGTCTACGAGCAGTACTTC. It specifies CSAVTRTVYEQYF.